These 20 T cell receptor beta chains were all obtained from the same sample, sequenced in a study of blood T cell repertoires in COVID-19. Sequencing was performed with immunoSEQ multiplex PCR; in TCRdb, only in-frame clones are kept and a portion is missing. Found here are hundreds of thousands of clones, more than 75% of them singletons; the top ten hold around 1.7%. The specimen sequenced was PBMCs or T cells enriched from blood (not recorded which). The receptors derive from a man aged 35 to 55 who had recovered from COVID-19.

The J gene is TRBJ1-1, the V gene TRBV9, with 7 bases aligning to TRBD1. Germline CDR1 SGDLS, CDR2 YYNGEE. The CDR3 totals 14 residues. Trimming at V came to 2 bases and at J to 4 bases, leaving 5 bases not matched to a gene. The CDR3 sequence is CASSVLTGLTEAFF. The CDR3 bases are TGTGCCAGCAGCGTCCTGACAGGGCTCACTGAAGCTTTCTTT.

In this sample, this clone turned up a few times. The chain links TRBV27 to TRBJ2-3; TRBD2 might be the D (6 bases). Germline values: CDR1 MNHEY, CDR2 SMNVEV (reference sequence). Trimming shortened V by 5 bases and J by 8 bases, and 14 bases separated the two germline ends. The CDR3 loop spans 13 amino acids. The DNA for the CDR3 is TGTGCCAGCAGTCTTGGGGGGATTGGTACGCAGTATTTT. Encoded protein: CASSLGGIGTQYF.

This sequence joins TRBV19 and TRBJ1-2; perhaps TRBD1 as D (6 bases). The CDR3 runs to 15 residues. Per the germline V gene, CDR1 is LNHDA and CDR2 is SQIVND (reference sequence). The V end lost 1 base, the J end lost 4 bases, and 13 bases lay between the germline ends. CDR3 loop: CASSIGQGRIYGYTF. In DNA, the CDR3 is TGTGCCAGTAGTATAGGGCAGGGGCGAATCTATGGCTACACCTTC.

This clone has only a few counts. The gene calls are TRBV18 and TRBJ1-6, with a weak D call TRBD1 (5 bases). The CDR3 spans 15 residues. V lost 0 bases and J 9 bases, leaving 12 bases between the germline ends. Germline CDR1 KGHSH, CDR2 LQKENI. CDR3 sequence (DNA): TGTGCCAGCTCACCACCAAAAGGAACAGGTTCACCCCTCCACTTT. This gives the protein CASSPPKGTGSPLHF. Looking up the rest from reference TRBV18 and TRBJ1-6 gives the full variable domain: NAGVMQNPRHLVRRRGQEARLRCSPMKGHSHVYWYRQLPEEGLKFMVYLQKENIIDESGMPKERFSAEFPKEGPSILRIQQVVRGDSAAYFCASSPPKGTGSPLHFGNGTRLTVT.

Here the CDR3 DNA reads TGTGCCAGCAGCCAAGATTCAGGGGGGAACACTGAAGCTTTCTTT. Residues: CASSQDSGGNTEAFF. The chain couples TRBV3-1 (or the pseudogene TRBV3-2) to TRBJ1-1; 7 bases are shared with TRBD1. This CDR3 spans 15 amino acids. Germline CDR1 is LGHDT and CDR2 is YNNKEL (reference sequence). Trimming took 0 bases from V and 1 from J; bases not matched to a gene: 2.

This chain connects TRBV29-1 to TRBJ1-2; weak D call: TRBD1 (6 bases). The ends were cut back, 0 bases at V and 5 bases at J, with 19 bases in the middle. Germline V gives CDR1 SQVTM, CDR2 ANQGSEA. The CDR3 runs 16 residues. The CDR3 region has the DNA TGCAGCGTTGAAGATCAGTTTCGGCTACAGGGATATGGCTACACCTTC. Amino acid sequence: CSVEDQFRLQGYGYTF.

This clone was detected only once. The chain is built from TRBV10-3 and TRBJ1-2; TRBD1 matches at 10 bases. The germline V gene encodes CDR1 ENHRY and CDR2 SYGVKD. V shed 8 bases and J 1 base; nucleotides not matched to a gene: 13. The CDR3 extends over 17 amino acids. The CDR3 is CAIAPVGQGSGNYGYTF. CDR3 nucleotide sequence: TGTGCCATCGCCCCCGTGGGACAGGGGTCGGGTAACTATGGCTACACCTTC.

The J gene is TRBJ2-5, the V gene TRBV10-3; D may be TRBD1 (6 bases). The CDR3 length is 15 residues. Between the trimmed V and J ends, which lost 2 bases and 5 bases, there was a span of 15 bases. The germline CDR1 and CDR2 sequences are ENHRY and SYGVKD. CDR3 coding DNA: TGTGCCATCAGTGAGCTAAGGCAGGGGTGGGAGACCCAGTACTTC. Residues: CAISELRQGWETQYF.

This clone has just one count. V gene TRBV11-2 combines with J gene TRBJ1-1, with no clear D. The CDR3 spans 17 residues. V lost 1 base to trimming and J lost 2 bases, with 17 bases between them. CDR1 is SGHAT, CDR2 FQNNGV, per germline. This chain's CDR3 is CASSLASVTQLNTEAFF. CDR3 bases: TGTGCCAGCAGCTTAGCCTCGGTAACGCAATTAAACACTGAAGCTTTCTTT.

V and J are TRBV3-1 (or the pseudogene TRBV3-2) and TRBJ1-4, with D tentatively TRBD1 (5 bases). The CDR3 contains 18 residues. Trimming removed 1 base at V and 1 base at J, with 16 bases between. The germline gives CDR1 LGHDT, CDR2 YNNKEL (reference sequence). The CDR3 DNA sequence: TGTGCCAGCAGCCAAGTTCAGGGAAGGGTAGAAACTAATGAAAAACTGTTTTTT. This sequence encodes CASSQVQGRVETNEKLFF.

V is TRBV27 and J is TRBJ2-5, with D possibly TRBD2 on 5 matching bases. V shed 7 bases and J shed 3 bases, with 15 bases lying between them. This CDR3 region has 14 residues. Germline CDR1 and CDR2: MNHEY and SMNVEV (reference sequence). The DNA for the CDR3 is TGTGCCAGCACGGAACGCCCGGGAAAAGAGACCCAGTACTTC. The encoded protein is CASTERPGKETQYF.

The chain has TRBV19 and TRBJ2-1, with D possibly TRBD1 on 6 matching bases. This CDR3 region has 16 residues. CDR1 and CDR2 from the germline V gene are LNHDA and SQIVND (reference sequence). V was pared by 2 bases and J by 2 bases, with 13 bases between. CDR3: CASSILQGGTYNEQFF. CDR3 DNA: TGTGCCAGTAGTATATTACAGGGCGGTACCTACAATGAGCAGTTCTTC.

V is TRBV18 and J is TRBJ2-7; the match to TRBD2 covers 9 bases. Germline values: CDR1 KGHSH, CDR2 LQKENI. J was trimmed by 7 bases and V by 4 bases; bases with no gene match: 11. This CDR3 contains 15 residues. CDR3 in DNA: TGTGCCAGCTCACGAGATGGGACTAGCCCGAATGAGCAGTACTTC. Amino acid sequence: CASSRDGTSPNEQYF. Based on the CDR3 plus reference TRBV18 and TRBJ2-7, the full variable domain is NAGVMQNPRHLVRRRGQEARLRCSPMKGHSHVYWYRQLPEEGLKFMVYLQKENIIDESGMPKERFSAEFPKEGPSILRIQQVVRGDSAAYFCASSRDGTSPNEQYFGPGTRLTVT.

In nucleotides, the CDR3 is TGTGCCAGTGGAAAACAGGGGGTAGATGAGCAGTTCTTC. As protein: CASGKQGVDEQFF. The chain is built from TRBV25-1 and TRBJ2-1; 8 bases are a match to TRBD1. V was clipped by 9 bases and J by 8 bases; unmatched bases: 9. The CDR3 is 13 amino acids. Germline lookup yields CDR1 MGHDK and CDR2 SYGVNS.

The CDR3 nucleotides read TGCGCCAGCAGCTTGGTTAGCGGGGGTTACACAAACATTCAGTACTTC. Its protein product is CASSLVSGGYTNIQYF. This rearrangement joins TRBV5-1 to TRBJ2-4; 9 bases match TRBD2. The CDR3 runs 16 residues. Germline assignment: CDR1 SGHRS and CDR2 YFSETQ. V was clipped by 0 bases and J by 6 bases; unmatched bases: 7.

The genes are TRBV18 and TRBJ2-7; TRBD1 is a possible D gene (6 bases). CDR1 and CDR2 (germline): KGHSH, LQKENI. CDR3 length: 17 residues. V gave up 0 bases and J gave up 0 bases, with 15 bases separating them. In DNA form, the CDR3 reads TGTGCCAGCTCACCACCCGGACAGCTCGGTAGCTCCTACGAGCAGTACTTC. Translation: CASSPPGQLGSSYEQYF.

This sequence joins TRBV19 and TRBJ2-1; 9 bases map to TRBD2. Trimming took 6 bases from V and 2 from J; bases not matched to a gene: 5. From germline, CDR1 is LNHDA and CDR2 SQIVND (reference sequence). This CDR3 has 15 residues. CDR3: CASSPAGGTYNEQFF. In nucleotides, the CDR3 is TGTGCCAGTAGCCCAGCGGGGGGCACCTACAATGAGCAGTTCTTC.

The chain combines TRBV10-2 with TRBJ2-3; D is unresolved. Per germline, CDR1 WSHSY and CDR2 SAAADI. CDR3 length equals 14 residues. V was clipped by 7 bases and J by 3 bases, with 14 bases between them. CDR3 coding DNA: TGCGCCAGCACGCTGCTAGGTAGTACAGATACGCAGTATTTT. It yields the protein CASTLLGSTDTQYF.

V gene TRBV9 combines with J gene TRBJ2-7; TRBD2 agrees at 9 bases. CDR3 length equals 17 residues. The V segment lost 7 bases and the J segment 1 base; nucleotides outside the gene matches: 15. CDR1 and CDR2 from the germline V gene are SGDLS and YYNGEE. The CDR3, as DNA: TGTGCCAGCCCGCCGGGACTAGCCGAACGCTCTTCCTACGAGCAGTACTTC. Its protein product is CASPPGLAERSSYEQYF. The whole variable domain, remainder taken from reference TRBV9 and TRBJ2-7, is DSGVTQTPKHLITATGQRVTLRCSPRSGDLSVYWYQQSLDQGLQFLIQYYNGEERAKGNILERFSAQQFPDLHSELNLSSLELGDSALYFCASPPGLAERSSYEQYFGPGTRLTVT.

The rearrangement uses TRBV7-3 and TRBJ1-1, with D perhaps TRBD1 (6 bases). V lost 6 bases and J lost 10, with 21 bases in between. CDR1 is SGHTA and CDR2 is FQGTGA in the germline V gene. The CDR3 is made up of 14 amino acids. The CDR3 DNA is TGTGCCAGCAGTTCTTTCCCCCAAACAGGGAGAGCTTTCTTT. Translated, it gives CASSSFPQTGRAFF.